Given below is one T cell receptor beta chain in context. The sample is drawn from a study of T cell responses to AZD1222 COVID-19 vaccine. Trimming left V 0 bases short and J 7 bases short, with 15 bases between. Germline V gene lookup returns CDR1 SGHTA and CDR2 FQGNSA. The CDR3 sequence is 15 residues long. Using immunoSEQ multiplex PCR, the repertoire was profiled, and TCRdb retains in-frame clones only, with some absent. The table shows 130,000 to 150,000 clones, with roughly 90% occurring only once. The rearrangement uses TRBV7-2 and TRBJ1-1, with D maybe TRBD1 (5 bases). The specimen comprised peripheral blood, sampled on day 0 of AZD1222 vaccination. The sequence was obtained from an adult in good health. CDR3 DNA sequence: TGTGCCAGCAGCTTAGCGCCAGGGTCTTTAATTGAAGCTTTCTTT. Protein product: CASSLAPGSLIEAFF.